The clone carrying this TCR beta chain was observed many times. The antigen is unknown. The CDR3 totals 14 residues. Trimming took 6 bases from V and 4 from J; bases not matched to a gene: 3. Germline V CDR1 and CDR2: MDHEN, SYDVKM. The data stem from a study of T cells in Graves' hyperthyroidism and ophthalmopathy. Study details: Once the initial diagnosis was made, peripheral blood was obtained before any treatment. Notes on the study in general: Ophthalmopathy stood apart from stable hyperthyroidism in a 13 V-J model.

Amplified TCR beta CDR3 regions derived from RNA transcripts. Using the HTBI primer set, a first-round RT-PCR was run on the TCR CDR3. TCRdb processed the multiplex PCR reads anew with MiXCR; each CDR3 protein has one entry. In the table there are over 500,000 distinct CDR3 sequences, around 13% of which are singletons. Sequencing used blood. The source is a woman between 35 and 50 years old with Graves' hyperthyroidism. The genes are TRBV28 and TRBJ2-2; 9 nucleotides line up with TRBD2. CDR3 nucleotides: TGTGCCAGCAGCTTGACTAGCGGCACCGGGGAGCTGTTTTTT. Translated, it gives CASSLTSGTGELFF.